This T cell receptor (beta chain) was obtained from a study of blood T cell repertoires in COVID-19. The CDR3 covers 15 residues. Unmatched junction bases numbered 5, after V lost 1 base and J lost 7 bases. CDR1 LGHNA and CDR2 YSLEER come from the germline V gene. Sequenced by immunoSEQ multiplex PCR; TCRdb stores in-frame clones only, minus some. The sample consists of around 150,000 clones, roughly 88% of them appearing once. Sequenced: peripheral blood. This clonotype was obtained from a woman aged 50 to 60 in a cohort sampled during active or convalescent COVID-19. V gene TRBV4-3 combines with J gene TRBJ2-1; 9 nucleotides align to TRBD2. The CDR3: CASSQGARGGNEQFF. The DNA of the CDR3 is TGCGCCAGCAGCCAAGGGGCGCGGGGGGGAAATGAGCAGTTCTTC.